Listed below are T cell receptor beta chains from one sample, sequenced in a study of blood T cell repertoires in COVID-19. Assay used: immunoSEQ multiplex PCR; TCRdb lists only in-frame clones, some missing. Of approximately 120,000 clones detected, approximately 83% appear once; the ten largest clones hold 27%. Sequenced: peripheral blood. The receptors shown here come from a woman older than 75 with acute or convalescent COVID-19. CDR3s include the opening cysteine and the closing phenylalanine or tryptophan. The order of the fields is J gene, V gene, CDR3 length, CDR3 protein.

>TRBJ1-3|TRBV6-5|13
CASSRDTGNTIYF
>TRBJ2-3|TRBV6-1|15
CASSDRGINTDTQYF
>TRBJ1-1|TRBV5-1|17
CASSTTGVDRGNTEAFF
>TRBJ1-2|TRBV4-2|15
CASSQVGGAAYGYTF
>TRBJ1-3|TRBV28|16
CASSFGLAGHRNTIYF
>TRBJ2-1|TRBV7-2|15
CASVALARGGNEQFF
>TRBJ1-2|TRBV5-1|14
CASGRAPPDYGYTF
>TRBJ1-4|TRBV7-8|14
CASSLTGHREKLFF
>TRBJ2-1|TRBV4-1|15
CASSHKTGGFNEQFF
>TRBJ1-6|TRBV18|15
CASSPATGRNSPLHF
>TRBJ1-1|TRBV3-1/TRBV3-2|13
CASSQSRGTEAFF
>TRBJ1-3|TRBV7-2|15
CASSLVPGQGNTIYF
>TRBJ1-1|TRBV5-1|13
CASSLQGNTEAFF
>TRBJ1-1|TRBV7-3|14
CASSLSGGDTEAFF
>TRBJ1-2|TRBV7-2|13
CASSSRQGLGYTF
>TRBJ1-5|TRBV5-5|16
CASSLVGTTSNQPQHF
>TRBJ2-6|TRBV19|14
CASCDRANPNVLTF
>TRBJ1-4|TRBV19|15
CASRSTGLANEKLFF
>TRBJ2-7|TRBV20-1|16
CSASQGDSYLSYEQYF
>TRBJ1-2|TRBV7-4|18
CASSFMWDSLGPNYGYTF
>TRBJ1-1|TRBV2|14
CASRPGRQNTEAFF
>TRBJ1-2|TRBV18|16
CASSPSTRFRFHGYTF
>TRBJ1-1|TRBV6-6|14
CASSYSSTTEEAFF
>TRBJ2-5|TRBV19|14
CASSVMGGRETQYF
>TRBJ1-6|TRBV5-4|16
CASSGIDSLYNSPLHF
>TRBJ2-1|TRBV4-1|15
CASSREARPYNEQFF
>TRBJ2-1|TRBV7-8|15
CASSLDSGGAREQFF
>TRBJ2-3|TRBV2|13
CASSDSGGDTQYF
>TRBJ1-6|TRBV18|14
CASSPQEGASPLHF
>TRBJ2-1|TRBV7-6|16
CASSPRTSGGNNEQFF
>TRBJ2-3|TRBV2|12
CASSVRGDTQYF
>TRBJ2-1|TRBV9|18
CASSGGERGLASHNEQFF
>TRBJ1-2|TRBV6-6|14
CASSLFGTGYGYTF
>TRBJ1-1|TRBV18|13
CASSPDRVTEAFF
>TRBJ1-2|TRBV2|14
CASPEGRANYGYTF
>TRBJ1-2|TRBV19|14
CASSNAGIDYGYTF
>TRBJ2-1|TRBV19|16
CASSSSLAGEVNEQFF
>TRBJ1-5|TRBV27|16
CASSLAGSGSGKPQHF
>TRBJ1-6|TRBV20-1|10
CGAGTSPLHF
>TRBJ1-1|TRBV5-4|15
CASRSGDSSGTEAFF